These 5 T cell receptor beta chains were sequenced from one sample in a study of OX40 agonist ivuxolimab in advanced cancers. Measured with immunoSEQ multiplex PCR; TCRdb has only the in-frame clones, and not every one. Among 15,000 to 25,000 clones, 80% to 90% were seen once, and the ten largest hold 14%. Sequenced material: CD4+ or CD8+ T cells sorted from blood, taken in a trial of the OX40 agonist ivuxolimab. Receptor source: an adult with an advanced solid tumor such as melanoma, head and neck, liver or kidney cancer.

The chain is built from TRBV18 and TRBJ2-5; no definite D call. The CDR3 covers 12 residues. With 1 base removed from V and 5 bases from J, the gap between germline ends came to 5 bases. From germline, CDR1 is KGHSH and CDR2 LQKENI. CDR3 in DNA: TGTGCCAGCTCACCACGCATTGAGACCCAGTACTTC. Translation: CASSPRIETQYF.

J is TRBJ1-3 and V is TRBV19; tentative D call: TRBD1 (6 bases). This CDR3 is built from 16 residues. Germline CDR1 reads LNHDA; CDR2 reads SQIVND (reference sequence). V gave up 5 bases and J gave up 0 bases, with 14 bases separating them. The CDR3 loop is CASSPPGTPSGNTIYF. As DNA, the CDR3 is TGTGCCAGTAGTCCCCCCGGGACACCCTCTGGAAACACCATATATTTT.

This chain's CDR3 is CASSLGTGSEAFF. The CDR3 DNA sequence: TGTGCCAGCAGCTTAGGGACAGGGAGTGAAGCTTTCTTT. This chain links TRBV11-2 with TRBJ1-1, with 8 nucleotides matching TRBD1. V was pared by 1 base and J by 7 bases, with 2 bases of the junction left unmatched. Germline V gene data show CDR1 as SGHAT and CDR2 as FQNNGV. This CDR3 has 13 residues.

V and J are TRBV28 and TRBJ1-5; D possibly corresponds to TRBD1 (6 bases). CDR3 length: 15 residues. V was clipped by 7 bases and J by 2 bases, with 15 bases between them. Germline V gene lookup returns CDR1 MDHEN and CDR2 SYDVKM. The CDR3 sequence: CASTESRGGNQPQHF. CDR3 in DNA: TGTGCCAGCACCGAAAGCAGGGGCGGCAATCAGCCCCAGCATTTT.

The chain carries TRBV9 and TRBJ2-3; a weak D match, TRBD2 (7 bases). V shed 4 bases and J shed 2 bases, with 17 bases lying between them. This CDR3 is 16 amino acids long. The germline gives CDR1 SGDLS, CDR2 YYNGEE. CDR3 nucleotides: TGTGCCAGCAGCTCATTTTCGGGGGGCCTCACAGATACGCAGTATTTT. Protein product: CASSSFSGGLTDTQYF.